A selection of T cell receptor beta chains follows, all from one sample in a study of lymphopenia after photon versus proton radiotherapy. Profiling relied on immunoSEQ multiplex PCR, and the TCRdb table lists in-frame clones only, not all of them. Among about 70,000 clones listed, 80% to 90% were seen once. The specimen comprised peripheral blood, sampled from a patient treated with proton-based radiotherapy. The source of these receptors is a man older than 75 with esophageal cancer. The conserved cysteine and the conserved F or W are not part of the CDR3 here. Not every row has a clone size; where given, it reads once, few, many or a size class.

ASYRLAGNTGELF - TRBJ2-2 TRBV5-1
ASSYEGRDSGNTIY - TRBJ1-3 TRBV6-5
ASSLVGGGDEQY few TRBJ2-7 TRBV7-9
ASSLSSGTVLPPLH - TRBJ1-6 TRBV5-6
ASSLAGERNEQF - TRBJ2-1 TRBV7-8
ASSPGPPQGRREAF few TRBJ1-1 TRBV18
ASSLRQGSGNTIY - TRBJ1-3 TRBV5-4
ASSLLQNTEAF medium-sized TRBJ1-1 TRBV5-1
ASSESPPGLAGGRETQY - TRBJ2-5 TRBV6-1
ASSLDPGNEQY - TRBJ2-7 TRBV5-1
ASRDDYGYT - TRBJ1-2 TRBV2
ASSRDYRDFSL once TRBJ2-7 TRBV18
ASSETATYSYEQY - TRBJ2-7 TRBV6-1
ASSLDRVTSPLH - TRBJ1-6 TRBV27
ASSLAIGTGNEKLF - TRBJ1-4 TRBV5-1
ASSLGQETQY once TRBJ2-5 TRBV5-1
AISDRRDTSMWGYT - TRBJ1-2 TRBV10-3
ASSPLAGEGETQY - TRBJ2-5 TRBV4-1
ASSLAGATEQY - TRBJ2-7 TRBV7-9
ASSLGSGNTIY once TRBJ1-3 TRBV5-1
ASSEDGQSNQPQH - TRBJ1-5 TRBV2
ASSPFSRTGVGEQF - TRBJ2-1 TRBV4-1
ASSDAAGYGYT few TRBJ1-2 TRBV2
ASRGSSSGANVLT - TRBJ2-6 TRBV6-6
ASSRTGSPLH few TRBJ1-6 TRBV14
ASSFADRNYGYT - TRBJ1-2 TRBV7-9
ASSSYSGGLSWQY - TRBJ2-7 TRBV27
ASSYFDIQETQY - TRBJ2-5 TRBV5-6
ASSPEGTGMQTQY - TRBJ2-5 TRBV5-1
ASNPGQGSRRWTGELF - TRBJ2-2 TRBV5-1
ASSTDRGLGYSPLH - TRBJ1-6 TRBV19
ASSLQGQIGNTIY - TRBJ1-3 TRBV14
ASSREFRDLYSPLH - TRBJ1-6 TRBV7-2
ASSEVSGGLTDTQY few TRBJ2-3 TRBV10-1
SVGHTNYGYT - TRBJ1-2 TRBV29-1
ASSLVGSGNTGELF - TRBJ2-2 TRBV5-4
ASSQRLAEETQY - TRBJ2-5 TRBV5-3
ASSFIGDNYEQY - TRBJ2-7 TRBV5-1
SVGRGQGPYEQY - TRBJ2-7 TRBV29-1